The next 15 T cell receptor beta chains were all read from a single sample in a study of CD8+ T cells in alopecia areata. The authors extracted RNA and reverse transcribed it into cDNA as the sequencing template. Data came from immunoSEQ multiplex PCR; TCRdb stores just in-frame clones and leaves some out. The data contain fewer than 200,000 clones, about 60% of them singletons. Treatment reported: oral pan-JAK inhibitor, 5-10 mg twice daily. The sample consisted of CD8+ T cells sorted from blood, taken at week 24, from a patient treated with tofacitinib. The receptors originated from a human donor with alopecia areata.

This clone was found a few times. The chain combines TRBV13 with TRBJ1-5, with unresolved D. With 0 bases removed from V and 5 bases from J, the gap between germline ends came to 5 bases. Germline-derived CDR1 and CDR2 are PRHDT and FYEKMQ (reference sequence). This CDR3 has 13 amino acids. The CDR3 DNA is TGTGCCAGCAGCTTAGGCCCCGATCAGCCCCAGCATTTT. Translation: CASSLGPDQPQHF.

The chain joins TRBV5-1 to TRBJ2-6; 7 bases match TRBD1. The CDR3 is 16 amino acids. Germline CDR1 SGHRS, CDR2 YFSETQ. V shed 8 bases and J 0 bases; nucleotides not matched to a gene: 8. CDR3 nucleotide sequence: TGCGCCAGTACCGGGACAGTCGCCTCTGGGGCCAACGTCCTGACTTTC. It translates to CASTGTVASGANVLTF. Complete variable domain (other parts from reference TRBV5-1 and TRBJ2-6): KAGVTQTPRYLIKTRGQQVTLSCSPISGHRSVSWYQQTPGQGLQFLFEYFSETQRNKGNFPGRFSGRQFSNSRSEMNVSTLELGDSALYLCASTGTVASGANVLTFGAGSRLTVL.

The chain combines TRBV29-1 with TRBJ2-5, with TRBD1 identical over 9 bases. The J call may not be correct, given that the DNA end is closer to TRBJ2-7. This CDR3 is built from 13 residues. Germline CDR1 is SQVTM and CDR2 is ANQGSEA. CDR3 in amino acids: CSAAGTGQLEQYF. CDR3 nucleotide sequence: TGCAGCGCCGCCGGGACAGGGCAACTCGAGCAGTACTTC.

J is TRBJ1-2 and V is TRBV29-1; tentatively, D is TRBD1 (6 bases). Germline lookup yields CDR1 SQVTM and CDR2 ANQGSEA. The CDR3 extends over 13 amino acids. The V end lost 4 bases, the J end lost 8 bases, and 17 bases lay between the germline ends. CDR3 bases: TGCAGCGTTGTCTCCCCAGGGGTCTGGGGCTACACCTTC. It encodes CSVVSPGVWGYTF.

The chain combines TRBV7-9 with TRBJ2-7; 7 bases map to TRBD2. Germline V CDR1 and CDR2: SEHNR, FQNEAQ (reference sequence). V lost 1 base and J lost 5; bases outside the gene matches: 5. This CDR3 is 14 amino acids long. CDR3 nucleotide sequence: TGTGCCAGCAGCTTAGGGGGAGGGCGGGACGAGCAGTACTTC. This encodes CASSLGGGRDEQYF.

The CDR3 nucleotides are TGTGCCAGCAGTGAAGATGGGCACAGGAATCAGCCCCAGCATTTT. Its protein is CASSEDGHRNQPQHF. The rearrangement links TRBV6-1 to TRBJ1-5; maybe TRBD1 (5 bases). With 1 base removed from V and 4 bases from J, the gap between germline ends came to 11 bases. CDR1 and CDR2 from the germline V gene are MNHNS and SASEGT. The CDR3 extends over 15 amino acids.

The chain uses TRBV30 and TRBJ2-3; 14 nucleotides match TRBD2. The CDR3 contains 16 residues. V was clipped by 7 bases and J by 0 bases; unmatched bases: 6. CDR1 and CDR2 from the germline V gene are GTSNPN and SVGIG (reference sequence). In nucleotides, the CDR3 is TGTGCCTCGGGACTAGCGGGGGCCTCTAGCACAGATACGCAGTATTTT. Amino acids: CASGLAGASSTDTQYF.

The chain uses TRBV30 and TRBJ2-7; TRBD1 is a possible D gene (6 bases). Trimming shortened V by 5 bases and J by 2 bases, and 16 bases separated the two germline ends. CDR3 length equals 14 residues. Germline values: CDR1 GTSNPN, CDR2 SVGIG (reference sequence). The CDR3 loop reads CAWETDRSTYEQYF. CDR3 coding DNA: TGTGCCTGGGAAACAGACAGGTCTACCTACGAGCAGTACTTC. Together with reference TRBV30 and TRBJ2-7, the CDR3 gives the full variable domain: SQTIHQWPATLVQPVGSPLSLECTVEGTSNPNLYWYRQAAGRGLQLLFYSVGIGQISSEVPQNLSASRPQDRQFILSSKKLLLSDSGFYLCAWETDRSTYEQYFGPGTRLTVT.

The V and J genes are TRBV4-1 and TRBJ2-2; D is undetermined. The CDR3 sequence is 13 residues long. Trimming stripped 4 bases from V and 6 bases from J, with 9 bases between. Germline V CDR1 and CDR2: MGHRA, YSYEKL. The CDR3 loop is CASSPTNSGELFF. Here the CDR3 DNA reads TGCGCCAGCAGCCCTACTAACTCCGGGGAGCTGTTTTTT.

There are a few counts of this clone. The chain combines TRBV29-1 with TRBJ2-7; D ambiguous. V shed 7 bases and J shed 2 bases, with 15 bases lying between them. Germline CDR1 and CDR2: SQVTM and ANQGSEA. This CDR3 has 13 amino acids. The CDR3 DNA reads TGCAGCGCCGCCCTGTTTAATACCTACGAGCAGTACTTC. Amino acids: CSAALFNTYEQYF.

This clone turned up a few times. The chain carries TRBV29-1 and TRBJ1-2; no clear D gene. CDR3 size: 13 residues. Trimming cost V 1 base and J 5 bases, with 11 bases left between them. Germline V gives CDR1 SQVTM, CDR2 ANQGSEA. CDR3 protein: CSVEGTMTYGYTF. CDR3 coding DNA: TGCAGCGTTGAAGGGACTATGACGTATGGCTACACCTTC.

In regard to this clone: At one boundary the junction diverges from the germline segment, which might be a read error. This chain connects TRBV6-5 to TRBJ2-7; a possible D gene is TRBD1 (6 bases). This CDR3 is 11 amino acids long. Germline V gene data show CDR1 as MNHEY and CDR2 as SVGAGI. This chain's CDR3 is CARQGSCEQYF. The CDR3 bases are TGTGCCAGACAGGGTTCCTGCGAGCAGTACTTC.

The chain links TRBV5-6 to TRBJ2-6, with D hard to call. This CDR3 has 14 amino acids. Trimming took off 0 bases at V and 3 bases at J, with 4 bases between the two ends. Germline CDR1 is SGHDT and CDR2 is YYEEEE. The DNA of the CDR3 is TGTGCCAGCAGCTTGGGATTTGGGGCCAACGTCCTGACTTTC. Its translation: CASSLGFGANVLTF.

This clone was counted a few times. The chain recombines TRBV27 with TRBJ2-1; D is ambiguous. The CDR3 length is 13 residues. V lost 4 bases and J 6 bases, leaving 10 bases between the germline ends. CDR1 MNHEY and CDR2 SMNVEV come from the germline V gene (reference sequence). The CDR3 DNA reads as TGTGCCAGCAGTTGGGCTCTGGGCAATGAGCAGTTCTTC. This sequence encodes CASSWALGNEQFF.

The chain combines TRBV7-2 with TRBJ2-3; D remains unclear. The germline V gene encodes CDR1 SGHTA and CDR2 FQGNSA. The CDR3 is 15 amino acids. V was cut by 3 bases and J by 4 bases, with 14 bases left in between. The CDR3 loop is CASSLPRERPDTQYF. CDR3 DNA sequence: TGTGCCAGCAGCTTGCCCCGTGAGAGGCCAGATACGCAGTATTTT.